This T cell receptor beta chain is drawn from a study of cytomegalovirus exposure and HLA in healthy donors. Study-wide points: From TCR beta sequences, most subjects' HLA-A and HLA-B alleles were reportedly predicted accurately. Specificity of a few CMV-associated chains for CMV antigens was verified in vitro. There was a cluster of highly shared sequence variants that was likely a sequencing artifact. Cytomegalovirus-associated TCR beta chains were listed, numbering 150 to 200.

A multiplex PCR was run with 60 Vbeta primers and 13 Jbeta primers. Using immunoSEQ multiplex PCR, the repertoire was profiled, and TCRdb retains in-frame clones only, with some absent. The sample holds 210,000 or so clones; about 80% are singletons and the top ten take around 0.57%. Details on this clone: Antigen unknown.

J gave up 4 bases and V 1 base, and 2 bases lay outside the gene matches. Germline CDR1 SGHNT, CDR2 YYREEE (reference sequence). This CDR3 region has 15 residues. The TCR comes from a woman between 35 and 50 years old in good health and CMV-seronegative. The chain combines TRBV5-4 with TRBJ2-2, with 9 bases matching TRBD1. The sample was PBMCs. Written as DNA, the CDR3 is TGTGCCAGCAGCTTGACAGGGGGCCCCACCGGGGAGCTGTTTTTT. It encodes CASSLTGGPTGELFF. Using reference TRBV5-4 and TRBJ2-2 for the parts outside the CDR3, the full variable domain is ETGVTQSPTHLIKTRGQQVTLRCSSQSGHNTVSWYQQALGQGPQFIFQYYREEENGRGNFPPRFSGLQFPNYSSELNVNALELDDSALYLCASSLTGGPTGELFFGEGSRLTVL.